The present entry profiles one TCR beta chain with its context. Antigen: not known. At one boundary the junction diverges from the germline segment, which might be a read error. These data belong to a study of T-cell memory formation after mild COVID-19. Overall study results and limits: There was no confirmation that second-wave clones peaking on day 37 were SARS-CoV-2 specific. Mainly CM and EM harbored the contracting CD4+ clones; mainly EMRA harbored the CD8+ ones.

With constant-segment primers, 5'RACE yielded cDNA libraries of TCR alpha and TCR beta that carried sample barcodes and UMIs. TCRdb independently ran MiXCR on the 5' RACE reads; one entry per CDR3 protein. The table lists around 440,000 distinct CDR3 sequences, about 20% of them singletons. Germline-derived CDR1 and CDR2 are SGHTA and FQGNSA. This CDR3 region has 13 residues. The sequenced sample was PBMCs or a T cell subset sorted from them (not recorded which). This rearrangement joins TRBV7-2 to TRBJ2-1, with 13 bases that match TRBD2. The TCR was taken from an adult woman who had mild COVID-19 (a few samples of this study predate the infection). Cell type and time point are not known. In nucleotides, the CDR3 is TGTGCCAGCAGCTCAGGACTAGCGGGAGCTGAGCAGTTC. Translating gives CASSSGLAGAEQF.